This T cell receptor (beta chain) was retrieved from a study of T cell responses to AZD1222 COVID-19 vaccine. Study-wide results and limits: Baseline seropositivity characterized only a handful of AZD1222 recipients.

Method: immunoSEQ multiplex PCR; TCRdb's copy keeps in-frame clones and lacks some. The table lists 150,000 to 200,000 clones, about 91% of them singletons. With respect to this clone: Antigen specificity is unknown.

Second doses were pooled across both intervals (about 4 or about 12 weeks). This sequence was found in an adult who received the AZD1222 COVID-19 vaccine. Sequenced here: peripheral blood, sampled 28 days after the second AZD1222 dose.

This chain's CDR3 is CASSEWDRAYNEQFF. The CDR3 bases are TGTGCCAGCAGTGAATGGGACCGAGCCTACAATGAGCAGTTCTTC. V usage is TRBV6-1 and J usage is TRBJ2-1; D possibly matches TRBD1 or TRBD2 (5 bases each). Trimming pared 2 bases from V and 2 bases from J, leaving 10 bases between. The CDR3 is 15 residues long. CDR1 is MNHNS, CDR2 SASEGT, per germline.